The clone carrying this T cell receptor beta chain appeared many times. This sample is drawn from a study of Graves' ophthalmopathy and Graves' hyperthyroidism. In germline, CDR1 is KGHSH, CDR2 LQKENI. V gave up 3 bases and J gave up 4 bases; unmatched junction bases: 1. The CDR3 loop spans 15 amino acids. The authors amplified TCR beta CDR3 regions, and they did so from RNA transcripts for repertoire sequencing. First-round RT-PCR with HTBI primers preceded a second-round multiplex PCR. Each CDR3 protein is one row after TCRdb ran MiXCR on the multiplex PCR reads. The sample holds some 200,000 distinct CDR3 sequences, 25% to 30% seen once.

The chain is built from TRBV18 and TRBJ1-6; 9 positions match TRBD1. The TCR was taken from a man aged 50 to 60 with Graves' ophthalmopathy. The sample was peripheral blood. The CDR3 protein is CASSPDRGYNSPLHF. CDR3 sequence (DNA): TGTGCCAGCTCACCTGACAGGGGGTATAATTCACCCCTCCACTTT. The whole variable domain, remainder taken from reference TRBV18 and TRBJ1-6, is NAGVMQNPRHLVRRRGQEARLRCSPMKGHSHVYWYRQLPEEGLKFMVYLQKENIIDESGMPKERFSAEFPKEGPSILRIQQVVRGDSAAYFCASSPDRGYNSPLHFGNGTRLTVT.